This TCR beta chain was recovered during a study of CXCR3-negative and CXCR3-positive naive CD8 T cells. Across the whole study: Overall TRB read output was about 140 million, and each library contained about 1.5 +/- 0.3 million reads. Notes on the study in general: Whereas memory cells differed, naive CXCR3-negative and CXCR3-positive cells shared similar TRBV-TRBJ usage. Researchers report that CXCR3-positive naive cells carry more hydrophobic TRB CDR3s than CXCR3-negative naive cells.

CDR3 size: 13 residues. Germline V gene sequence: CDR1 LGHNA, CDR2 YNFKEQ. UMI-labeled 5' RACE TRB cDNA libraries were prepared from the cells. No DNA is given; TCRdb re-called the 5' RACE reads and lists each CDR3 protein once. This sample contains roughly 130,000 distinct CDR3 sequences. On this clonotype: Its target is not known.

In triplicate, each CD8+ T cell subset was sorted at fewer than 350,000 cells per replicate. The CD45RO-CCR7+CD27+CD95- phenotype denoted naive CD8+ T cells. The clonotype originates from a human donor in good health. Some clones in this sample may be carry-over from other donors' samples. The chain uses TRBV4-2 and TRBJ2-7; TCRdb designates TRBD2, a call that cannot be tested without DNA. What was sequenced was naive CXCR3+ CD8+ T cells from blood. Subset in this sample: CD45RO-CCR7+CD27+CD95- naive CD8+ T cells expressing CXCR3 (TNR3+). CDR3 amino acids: CASSPLGGGEQYF.